One T cell receptor beta chain is described in this entry. Which antigen it targets is not known. No much larger clonotype is one base removed from it; base qualities were not supplied. The protocol used for the library was the immunoSEQ multiplex PCR assay. A mixture of 60 forward primers for TCR Vbeta segments and 13 reverse primers for TCR Jbeta segments was used in the multiplex PCR. The CDR3 region of rearranged TCR beta genes was amplified from genomic DNA with a multiplex PCR assay. Amplified TCR beta libraries were sequenced as 87-base-pair reads on the Illumina HiSeq System. The study's processing was this. In a later analysis, some 80 million unique TCR beta chains were counted across the 500 to 850 repertoires, and some 10 million of these chains were shared by at least two donors. To remove PCR and sequencing errors, raw reads were error-corrected and collapsed into unique sequences using a nearest-neighbor algorithm that merged closely related sequences. V, D and J gene segments were assigned by aligning CDR3 sequences to IMGT reference sequences. Each retained sequence needed at least a six-nucleotide match to both a V gene segment and a J gene segment. A rearrangement counted as productive if the CDR3 had no stop codons and remained in frame with V and J, and every other rearrangement counted as non-productive. CDR3 was defined according to IMGT convention as the region running from the second conserved V-encoded cysteine to the conserved J-encoded phenylalanine. In an earlier analysis of just under 600 of the donors, sequences lacking an unambiguous match to a single V gene segment were excluded. An earlier analysis of 450 to 650 of the donors called V segments functional above 56.7% productive rearrangements and segregating when the between-donor standard deviation exceeded 5%. A statistical classification framework was built for diagnosing cytomegalovirus status from the catalog of TCR beta chain sequences. A later analysis assigned V and J genes by comparing TCR nucleotide sequences with IMGT/GENE-DB human TR gene sequences. Using the TCRdist pipeline, a later analysis assigned CDR3 sequences along with most-parsimonious VDJ recombination scenarios. In a later analysis, each TCR beta chain was defined by its CDR3 amino acid sequence together with its V-gene family, and reads without a unique V-gene family were excluded. A later analysis removed several hundred highly shared, low-generation-probability nucleotide sequences to deal with suspected cross-contamination and a sequencing artifact. A later analysis calculated a clonal expansion index for each public chain from normalized within-repertoire ranks of inferred template counts. A later analysis computed generation probabilities with a VDJ recombination model fitted to out-of-frame rearrangements, and checked the results against IGoR. Hypergeometric tests were used in a later analysis to score TCR-TCR, TCR-HLA and TCR-CMV co-occurrence, with a repertoire-size bias correction applied to the TCR pairs. A later analysis estimated false discovery rates by permuting HLA or CMV assignments 20 times. A later analysis grouped co-occurring TCRs with DBSCAN, adding TCRdist sequence similarity when clustering within HLA-allele-positive subsets. Repertoires with fewer than 30,000 or more than 120,000 public chains, plus five repertoires with anomalous nucleotide sharing, were excluded from co-occurrence clustering. TCRdb carries this immuneACCESS record with in-frame sequences only. Its versions omit some clonotypes, under half of them owing to an unresolved V gene in the studies checked, with the rest unexplained. V and J calls and clone size are those listed in that table; D and trimming were worked out from the DNA. This sample holds about 190,000 clones; 75% to 85% were observed only once. About 0.63% of the sample rests with the top ten.

The cohort comprised some 730 healthy bone marrow donors. At the time of sampling, all cohort members were nominally healthy, though unrecorded immune exposures were likely present. The donor was CMV seronegative and was included in the group of 352 seronegative cohort members. A peripheral blood sample was collected from each donor, and TCR beta sequencing was performed on peripheral blood mononuclear cells. Genomic DNA extraction from the blood cell samples was performed with the Qiagen DNeasy Blood Extraction Kit. The data originate from a study of cytomegalovirus exposure and HLA in healthy donors (TCRdb year 2017). For context, the study as a whole: An earlier analysis of approximately 600 of the donors reported about 290 Gb of sequence data and roughly 110 million unique TCR beta sequences from 190 million or so T cells. An early release that covered 640 HLA-typed donors contained approximately 300 gigabases of sequencing data and tens of millions of unique TCR sequences. The genetic ancestry cluster associated with self-reported Caucasian donors included approximately 85% of the approximately 400 genotyped donors. The study aimed to test whether signatures of past pathogen exposure could be identified by cataloging public T cell receptors. The T cell repertoires of several hundred subjects were profiled by immunosequencing and related to cytomegalovirus serostatus. Besides the first cohort of 666 subjects, a separate validation cohort made up of 95 to 150 different subjects was used. The study combined high-throughput TCR immunosequencing, statistical association of individual TCRs with disease status, and machine learning to predict cytomegalovirus infection status. A later analysis re-analyzed previously published TCR beta repertoires from hundreds of donors and added high-resolution HLA genotyping to study TCR occurrence patterns. Rather than using new phenotypic data, the later analysis identified candidate immune exposures from TCR beta sequences and from how often those sequences occurred across donors. An earlier analysis of some 600 of the donors applied high-throughput TCR beta sequencing to assess whether each TCR beta V gene segment acted as functional or pseudogenic. Donor age, sex, ethnicity and CMV serostatus were collected together with the repertoire data. Genome-wide SNP genotypes for about 65% of the roughly 670 donors were used in a later genetic analysis, which treated that subset as a discovery cohort. Every repertoire in the discovery cohort had been generated on one and the same sequencing platform. Both class I and class II loci were covered by HLA typing, at four-digit resolution. Typing coverage varied by locus: roughly 629-640 donors for A, B, C, DRB1 and DQB1; more than 500 for DQA1; about 570 for DPA1; roughly 450 for DPB1. A handful of DR-DQ haplotypes were handled as single units for association and clustering because linkage in the cohort was strong. On average, around 230,000 unique TCR beta nucleotide sequences were sequenced per donor among 398 genotyped donors of the cohort, with roughly 20% of those sequences being non-productive. Broader findings and caveats from the paper: V-gene and J-gene trimming of TCR beta chains was associated with a missense DCLRE1C variant in a later genetic analysis, and the association was replicated in an independent cohort. In an earlier analysis of approximately 590 of the donors, most TCR beta V segments appeared in productive rearrangements about 90% or about 30% of the time, broadly matching IMGT annotations. A later analysis associated approximately 17,000 TCR beta sequences with specific HLA alleles at a false discovery rate of 0.05. For the cohort, immune exposure information was limited to CMV serostatus. A few of the identified cytomegalovirus-associated TCR beta chains were confirmed in vitro to be specific for cytomegalovirus antigens. In a later analysis, most CMV-associated TCR beta chains were found to appear HLA-restricted, with HLA associations seemingly driven largely by CMV exposure. A further reported finding was that TCR beta sequences accurately predicted the HLA-A and HLA-B alleles for most subjects in the first cohort. A cluster of highly shared sequence variants was judged likely to be a technical artifact of the sequencing pipeline. A total of roughly 160 TCR beta chains were listed by the study as associated with cytomegalovirus. Cytomegalovirus status was reported to be diagnosed by the classifier with high specificity and sensitivity in both the original and validation cohorts. According to a later genetic analysis, donors in an Asian-associated ancestry cluster had fewer N-insertions in productive TCRs than the approximately 670-donor mean. Because HLA typing was unavailable for some donors at each locus, only the typed subset was used in association tests. The authors suggested that the approach could potentially be extended to other disease states and immunological phenotypes. Roughly 15 rarely observed V segments, including chromosome 9 orphons, were excluded from the earlier analysis of almost 600 of the donors because counts were too low. Strong co-occurrence of HLA alleles, especially DR and DQ, made assigning TCR associations to individual alleles difficult. In a later analysis, HLA-associated TCR beta chains were found to be more clonally expanded and to have lower generation probabilities than equally common non-associated chains. Presence/absence analyses assumed roughly uniform sequencing depth across donors, an assumption that may not hold. In a later analysis, several top co-occurrence clusters were reported to appear linked to parvovirus B19, influenza, CMV and Epstein-Barr virus. According to a later analysis, TCR association rates differed among HLA loci, with DRB1 alleles showing the most associated TCRs and HLA-C alleles showing the fewest. Most TCR sequences were observed very rarely across donors, whereas some public TCRs were present in many individuals. Linkage disequilibrium might explain the correlated functional status among segregating V segments, but an unknown experimental factor could not be excluded. The cohort was sequenced for TCR beta chains only, and without alpha or paired-chain data the features that could be detected were limited.

Sequencing used PBMCs. The clonotype was recovered from a boy between 10 and 17 years old in good health and CMV-seronegative.

The DNA sequence follows: TGTGCCAGCAGCGGTTACAGGGAAGGCTACACCTTC. Translated, this gives CASSGYREGYTF. The rearrangement combines TRBV11-3 with TRBJ1-2; matching of 6 bases hints at TRBD1 as the D gene. Relative to germline, V is 5 bases shorter and J is 8 bases shorter, with 12 bases between their ends. The CDR1 and CDR2 encoded by the germline V gene are SGHNT and YENEEA. The CDR3 measures 12 amino acids from cysteine to phenylalanine. The only DNA kept is the CDR3, 36 bases in frame from the first base.